What follows describes a single TCR beta chain. Its antigen is not known. Time point denoted: blood at routine non-recurrence follow-up after resection. Without sorting, whole RNA was sequenced from tumor, nontumor lung or frozen PBMC. The data originate from a study of spatial heterogeneity in lung cancer. Study-wide background: Compared with alpha-chain sequences, beta-chain sequences were consistently detected in greater numbers.

Every TCR cDNA molecule bore its own unique molecular identifier. TCRdb called the 5' RACE reads again in MiXCR, with one record for every CDR3 protein. The repertoire holds about 41,000 distinct CDR3 sequences, about 10% seen once, with roughly 18% in the top ten. General study points: Whereas they appeared in blood less at follow-up, ubiquitous expanded tumor TCRs appeared there more at resection.

Germline V CDR1 and CDR2: LNHDA, SQIVND (reference sequence). Trimming removed 4 bases from V and 8 bases from J, with 23 bases in between. The CDR3 consists of 17 residues. The TCR originated in a female donor with early-stage non-small cell lung cancer. This sample comprised PBMCs, obtained at follow-up. The chain joins TRBV19 to TRBJ2-2; the D gene is possibly TRBD1 (6 bases). CDR3 protein: CASSTAEHRTVLGELFF. In DNA, the CDR3 is TGTGCCAGTAGTACAGCCGAACATAGGACAGTTCTTGGGGAGCTGTTTTTT.